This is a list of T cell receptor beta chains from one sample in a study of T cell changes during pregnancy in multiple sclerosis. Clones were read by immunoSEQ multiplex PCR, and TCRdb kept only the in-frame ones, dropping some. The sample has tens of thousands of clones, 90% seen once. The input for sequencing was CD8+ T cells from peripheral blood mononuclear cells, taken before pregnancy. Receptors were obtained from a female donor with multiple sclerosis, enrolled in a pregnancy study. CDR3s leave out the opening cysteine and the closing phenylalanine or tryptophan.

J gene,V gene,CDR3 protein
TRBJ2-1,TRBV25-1,ASSDLGTYNEQF
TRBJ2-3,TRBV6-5,ASSHSPGVQDTQY
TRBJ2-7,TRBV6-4,ASSEGGGSYEQY
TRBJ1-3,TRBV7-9,ASSLPRVREKTGNTIY
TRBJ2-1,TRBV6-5,ASSSRSYNEQF
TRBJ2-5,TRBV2,ASSTSGGAEKTQY
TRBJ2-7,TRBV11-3,ASSSRGFNEQY
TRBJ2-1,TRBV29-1,SVELPGFNEQF
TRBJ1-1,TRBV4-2,ASSLITGGSGEAF
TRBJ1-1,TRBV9,ASSAGVNTEAF